These T cell receptor beta chains were read from a single sample in a study of T cells in localized non-small cell lung cancer. Sequencing used immunoSEQ multiplex PCR; TCRdb keeps in-frame clones, though not all of them. The table lists around 100,000 clones, about 91% of them singletons. This specimen was peripheral blood, taken before any cancer treatment. These receptors originate from a man between 40 and 69 years old with stage I squamous cell lung carcinoma. The CDR3 runs from the conserved cysteine through the conserved F or W. The D gene is left open where the match is weak. Size values are once, few and many counts, or a class for expanded clones, and some rows have none.

abundance,d_gene,j_gene,v_gene,len,CDR3nt,CDR3aa
once,.,TRBJ1-5,TRBV21-1,16,TGTGCCAGCAGCCGAACGACAGGGGGGAGCAATCAGCCCCAGCATTTT,CASSRTTGGSNQPQHF
.,.,TRBJ2-7,TRBV6-1,12,TGTGCCAGCAGTGCCCTACACAGGAAGCAGTACTTC,CASSALHRKQYF
.,.,TRBJ1-6,TRBV18,13,TGTGCCAGCACTAAGGGACAAAATTCACCCCTCCACTTT,CASTKGQNSPLHF
.,.,TRBJ1-3,TRBV5-4,15,TGTGCCAGCAGCTCCGGGCCTCCCTCTGGAAACACCATATATTTT,CASSSGPPSGNTIYF
.,.,TRBJ1-2,TRBV5-4,12,TGTGCCAGCAGCTTCGGTTCCAGGCGCTACACCTTC,CASSFGSRRYTF
.,.,TRBJ1-6,TRBV5-4,14,TGTGCCAGCAGCTTGGACAGGACTAATTCACCCCTCCACTTT,CASSLDRTNSPLHF
.,.,TRBJ2-4,TRBV6-5,15,TGTGCCAGCAGCCGTGGCAGATTAGCCAAAAACATTCAGTACTTC,CASSRGRLAKNIQYF
.,.,TRBJ2-7,TRBV7-9,11,TGTGCCAGCAGCCGAGGCTACGAGCAGTACTTC,CASSRGYEQYF
.,.,TRBJ1-2,TRBV2,13,TGTGCCAGCGGAGAGGGGATTTCCTATGGCTACACCTTC,CASGEGISYGYTF
.,.,TRBJ1-5,TRBV7-8,14,TGTGCCAGCAGCTTAGCTTCAGGGTTCCAGCCCCAGCATTTT,CASSLASGFQPQHF
.,.,TRBJ1-3,TRBV6-5,15,TGTGCCAGCAGTTACTCGCCCGACAGTAAGAACACCATATATTTT,CASSYSPDSKNTIYF
.,.,TRBJ1-6,TRBV12-2,20,.,CASRLVPQWGKGSYNSPLHF